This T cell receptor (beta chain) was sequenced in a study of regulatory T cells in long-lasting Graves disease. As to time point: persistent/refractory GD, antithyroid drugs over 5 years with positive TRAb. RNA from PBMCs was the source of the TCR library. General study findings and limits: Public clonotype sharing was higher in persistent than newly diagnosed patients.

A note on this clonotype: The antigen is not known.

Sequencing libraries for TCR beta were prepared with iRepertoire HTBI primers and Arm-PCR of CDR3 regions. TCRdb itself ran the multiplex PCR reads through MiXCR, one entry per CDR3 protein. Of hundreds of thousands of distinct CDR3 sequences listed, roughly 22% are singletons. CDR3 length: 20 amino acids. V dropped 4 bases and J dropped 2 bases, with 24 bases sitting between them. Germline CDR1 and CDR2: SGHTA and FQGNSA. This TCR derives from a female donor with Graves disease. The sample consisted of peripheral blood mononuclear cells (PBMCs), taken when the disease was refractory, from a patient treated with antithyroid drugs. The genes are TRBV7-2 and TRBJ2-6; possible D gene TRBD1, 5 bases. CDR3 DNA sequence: TGTGCCAGCAGCTCAAGGGCAGGGTTGAGTGGAAGCGCTGGGGCCAACGTCCTGACTTTC. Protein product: CASSSRAGLSGSAGANVLTF.